This TCR beta chain was profiled in a study of response to subunit inactivated influenza vaccine (dated by TCRdb to 2017 to 2018). Regarding the research as a whole: Deep quantitative T cell receptor repertoire profiling was used in the study to track responses to a trivalent subunit inactivated influenza vaccine.

General study outcomes and caveats: The authors suggested that each seasonal influenza vaccination may recruit only a limited number of new T cells.

A remark on this clonotype: The antigen this receptor binds is unknown. Base qualities are not at hand, and no much larger clone is one base apart.

Library creation used RT-PCR. TCRdb shows the sequencer as Illumina HiSeq 2500. TCRdb redid the processing of the public reads, applying fastp at Q25 and MiXCR, and retained in-frame beta chains. Each record represents a unique CDR3 protein, reported with the most common genes and DNA among its rows. Present in this sample are approximately 170,000 distinct CDR3 sequences, approximately 15% of which were seen just once. The top ten clonotypes cover roughly 24% of the sample. The TCR was taken from a man between 50 and 59 years old who received an inactivated influenza vaccine. Donor details come from another sample of the same person, matched by shared clones. The source material was CD8+ T cells sorted from PBMCs, sampled around 5 days after vaccination.

The CDR3 loop reads CASSLAYVWPYNEQFF. At the DNA level, the sequence is TGTGCCAGCAGCTTAGCCTACGTCTGGCCATACAATGAGCAGTTCTTC. The V and J segments used are TRBV7-8 and TRBJ2-1, with no confident D gene call. V is reduced by 0 bases and J by 4 bases, leaving a spacing of 13 bases between them. Measured from the cysteine to the phenylalanine, the CDR3 is 16 residues long. Only the CDR3 DNA is retained, 48 bases long and in frame from the first base. CDR1 is given as SGHVS and CDR2 as FQNEAQ, both from the germline V gene.